This entry lists 20 T cell receptor beta chains sequenced from one sample in a study of CD8+CD57+ T cells in acquired aplastic anemia. CDR3 and TCR beta VDJ profiling relied on a genomic DNA template. MiXCR, run by TCRdb on the reads, gives a single entry per CDR3 protein. The top ten clones hold 16% of a sample with approximately 59,000 distinct CDR3 sequences, just over 55% of them seen once. Patients included in sequencing had previously demonstrated CD8+CD57+ cell expansion by flow cytometry. Material for sequencing was sorted CD4+, CD8+, or CD8+CD57+ T cells (not recorded which) from PBMCs. These receptors all stem from a human donor with aplastic anemia.

At least ten counts were recorded for this clonotype. This chain links TRBV24-1 with TRBJ2-5; 8 bases are shared with TRBD1. This CDR3 spans 16 amino acids. V shed 4 bases, J shed 2 bases, and the junction held 8 bases outside the gene matches. The germline gives CDR1 KGHDR, CDR2 SFDVKD. This CDR3 reads CATSDPEGTGQETQYF. As DNA, the CDR3 is TGTGCCACCAGTGACCCGGAGGGGACAGGTCAAGAGACCCAGTACTTC.

The chain links TRBV20-1 to TRBJ2-1; D unclear. This CDR3 region has 11 residues. CDR1 DFQATT and CDR2 SNEGSKA come from the germline V gene (reference sequence). The V end was cut by 0 bases, the J end by 9 bases, with 6 bases between. This CDR3 is CSARDWGEQFF. CDR3 coding DNA: TGCAGTGCTAGAGATTGGGGTGAGCAGTTCTTC.

The chain links TRBV2 to TRBJ1-6; no reliable D call. CDR3 length: 15 amino acids. Germline V gene lookup returns CDR1 SNHLY and CDR2 FYNNEI. The CDR3 loop is CAVRAKSSYNSPLHF. The CDR3 DNA is TGTGCAGTAAGGGCCAAGAGCTCCTATAATTCACCCCTCCACTTT.

This clonotype appeared a few times. The rearrangement links TRBV2 to TRBJ2-1, with D unresolved. Between the trimmed V and J ends, which lost 2 bases and 12 bases, there was a span of 14 bases. This CDR3 has 13 residues. Looked up from germline, CDR1 is SNHLY and CDR2 is FYNNEI. The CDR3 nucleotides are TGTGCCAGCAGTGAATCGAGTCAGGTCGGGCAGTTCTTC. Translating it yields CASSESSQVGQFF.

The J gene is TRBJ2-7, the V gene TRBV2; perhaps TRBD2 as D (6 bases). Trimming removed 7 bases from V and 7 bases from J, with 11 bases in between. Germline values: CDR1 SNHLY, CDR2 FYNNEI. The CDR3 runs to 11 residues. Here the CDR3 DNA reads TGTGCCAGCACCGCTGGGGGGGAGCAGTACTTC. This codes for CASTAGGEQYF.

This clonotype was counted once. The chain uses TRBV9 and TRBJ1-3, with D possibly TRBD1 on 5 matching bases. V was pared by 0 bases and J by 2 bases, with 9 bases between. The CDR3 runs 15 residues. In germline, CDR1 is SGDLS, CDR2 YYNGEE. The CDR3 DNA reads TGTGCCAGCAGCGTAGGTGGGGCGGCTGGAAACACCATATATTTT. Protein sequence: CASSVGGAAGNTIYF.

This clonotype was seen at least ten times. The chain joins TRBV12-3 or TRBV12-4 to TRBJ2-1; maybe TRBD1 (6 bases). The V gene lost 6 bases and the J gene lost 2 bases, with 11 bases spanning the gap. The CDR3 sequence is 14 residues long. CDR3: CASSSRGTYNEQFF. CDR3 DNA: TGTGCCAGCAGCTCCAGGGGTACCTACAATGAGCAGTTCTTC.

This sequence joins TRBV2 and TRBJ1-5, with D tentatively TRBD1 (6 bases). Germline V gene sequence: CDR1 SNHLY, CDR2 FYNNEI. The V end lost 7 bases, the J end lost 4 bases, and 17 bases lay between the germline ends. There are 15 residues in the CDR3. The CDR3 nucleotides are TGTGCCAGCACGCCGATGGCGGGGGCAAATCAGCCCCAGCATTTT. Amino acids: CASTPMAGANQPQHF.

This chain links TRBV29-1 with TRBJ2-1; D not certain. Trimming took off 3 bases at V and 4 bases at J, with 10 bases between the two ends. Germline V lookup: CDR1 SQVTM, CDR2 ANQGSEA. CDR3 length equals 13 residues. The CDR3 region has the DNA TGCAGCGTTGAGGCAGTAAATTACAATGAGCAGTTCTTC. Encoded protein: CSVEAVNYNEQFF.

This clonotype was observed a single time. V is TRBV20-1 and J is TRBJ1-2; the D is unclear. The V end lost 3 bases, the J end lost 8 bases, and 16 bases lay between the germline ends. The CDR3 is 13 residues long. In germline, CDR1 is DFQATT, CDR2 SNEGSKA (reference sequence). The CDR3 nucleotides are TGCAGTGCTAGCGATACTGGGAGTTGGGGCTACACCTTC. Residues: CSASDTGSWGYTF.

This clonotype has a count of ten or more. The genes are TRBV25-1 and TRBJ1-5; D not certain. This CDR3 region has 15 residues. V was cut by 1 base and J by 0 bases, with 7 bases left in between. CDR1 and CDR2 (germline): MGHDK, SYGVNS. The DNA for the CDR3 is TGTGCCAGCAGTGAATCGGGGAATAGCAATCAGCCCCAGCATTTT. Translation: CASSESGNSNQPQHF.

The rearrangement uses TRBV29-1 and TRBJ2-7, with TRBD1 matching over 9 bases. After removal of 7 bases from V and 1 base from J, the junction contained 5 bases not matched to a gene. CDR1 is SQVTM, CDR2 ANQGSEA, per germline. This CDR3 spans 13 amino acids. The CDR3 protein is CSAGTGNSYEQYF. CDR3 in DNA: TGCAGCGCCGGGACAGGGAATTCCTACGAGCAGTACTTC.

This rearrangement joins TRBV4-1 to TRBJ2-3; D unresolved. Germline loops: CDR1 MGHRA, CDR2 YSYEKL. V dropped 5 bases and J dropped 6 bases, with 15 bases sitting between them. The CDR3 totals 14 residues. In DNA, the CDR3 is TGCGCCAGCAGCTCGGGCCCTACAACGGATACGCAGTATTTT. Protein sequence: CASSSGPTTDTQYF.

The chain recombines TRBV20-1 with TRBJ2-7; 12 bases agree with TRBD1. This CDR3 spans 13 amino acids. V trimming: 5 bases; J trimming: 7 bases; junction bases outside the gene matches: 6. In germline, CDR1 is DFQATT, CDR2 SNEGSKA (reference sequence). The CDR3 sequence: CSAGDRGPKEQYF. The CDR3 DNA reads TGCAGTGCTGGGGACAGGGGGCCTAAGGAGCAGTACTTC.

A few counts support this clonotype. The chain carries TRBV7-9 and TRBJ1-1; TRBD1 matches 8 bases. V lost 7 bases to trimming and J lost 3 bases; unmatched junction nucleotides: 4. The CDR3 contains 13 residues. Germline V lookup: CDR1 SEHNR, CDR2 FQNEAQ (reference sequence). The CDR3 loop reads CASTQTGDTEAFF. DNA of the CDR3: TGTGCCAGCACTCAGACAGGGGACACTGAAGCTTTCTTT.

A remark on this clonotype: One junction end does not reproduce the germline sequence, and a read error may be involved. The V and J genes are TRBV11-2 and TRBJ1-3; D unclear. Germline V CDR1 and CDR2: SGHAT, FQNNGV. The CDR3 has 16 amino acids. Here the CDR3 reads CAGSLDLALSGNTIYF. In DNA form, the CDR3 reads TGTGCCGGCAGCTTAGATCTGGCTCTCTCTGGAAACACTATATATTTT.

This sequence joins TRBV5-1 and TRBJ2-7; possibly TRBD1 for D (6 bases). CDR3 length: 15 amino acids. Trimming removed 3 bases from V and 3 bases from J, with 16 bases in between. The V gene's germline CDR1 is SGHRS and CDR2 YFSETQ. The CDR3 sequence: CASSSIPGQDYEQYF. CDR3 DNA: TGCGCCAGCAGCTCAATACCGGGACAAGACTACGAGCAGTACTTC.

This clonotype was seen at least ten times. This chain connects TRBV19 to TRBJ1-1; D not resolved. Germline CDR1 and CDR2: LNHDA and SQIVND (reference sequence). The CDR3 spans 11 residues. Trimming left V 3 bases short and J 7 bases short, with 6 bases between. CDR3 DNA: TGTGCCAGTAGTATCACAGATGAAGCTTTCTTT. Translated: CASSITDEAFF.

This clonotype has at least ten counts. The rearrangement links TRBV20-1 to TRBJ2-1, with TRBD2 as a possible D gene (7 bases). CDR3 length equals 15 residues. The V end lost 0 bases, the J end lost 9 bases, and 18 bases lay between the germline ends. Germline V gives CDR1 DFQATT, CDR2 SNEGSKA (reference sequence). CDR3 bases: TGCAGTGCTAGAGATTACGTCGGGGGCGGGGGTGAGCAGTTCTTC. Its translation is CSARDYVGGGGEQFF.

Of note for this clonotype: One base away lies a much larger clone, so this may be a sequencing read error. The chain employs TRBV11-1 and TRBJ2-7, with D possibly being TRBD1 (6 bases). Germline CDR1 and CDR2: SGHAT and FQDESV (reference sequence). V was clipped by 7 bases and J by 7 bases, with 26 bases between them. CDR3 length: 16 amino acids. The chain's CDR3 is CASTVSAGASYNEQYF. CDR3 DNA sequence: TGTGCCAGCACTGTCAGCGCAGGGGCCTCCTACAATGAGCAGTACTTC.